This T cell receptor beta chain stems from a study of blood T cell repertoires in COVID-19. For the study at large: Both acute and convalescent COVID-19 samples were obtained from the United States, Italy and Spain. The cDNA or gDNA used as material had been derived from T cells, B-cell-depleted T cells, or PBMCs.

How the authors handled the data: Amplifying reference gene primers gave estimates of nucleated cell counts. Measured with immunoSEQ multiplex PCR; TCRdb has only the in-frame clones, and not every one. The DNA was the basis for D and trimming; V, J and clone size are from that table. The sample lists over 70,000 clones, around three quarters occurring once. The germline V gene has CDR1 SEHNR and CDR2 FQNEAQ (reference sequence). The V gene lost 3 bases and the J gene lost 5 bases, with 10 bases spanning the gap. The CDR3 runs to 13 residues. The rearrangement uses TRBV7-9 and TRBJ2-5; no definite D call. This clonotype was sampled from an elderly woman with active or convalescent COVID-19. The sample was peripheral blood. The chain's CDR3 is CASSFELLETQYF. In nucleotides, the CDR3 is TGTGCCAGCAGCTTCGAGCTATTGGAGACCCAGTACTTC. Filled out from reference TRBV7-9 and TRBJ2-5, the complete variable domain reads DTGVSQNPRHKITKRGQNVTFRCDPISEHNRLYWYRQTLGQGPEFLTYFQNEAQLEKSRLLSDRFSAERPKGSFSTLEIQRTEQGDSAMYLCASSFELLETQYFGPGTRLLVL.